The 30 T cell receptor beta chains reported below all come from one sample, sequenced in a study of T-cell reconstitution after alpha-beta-depleted transplantation in children (dated by TCRdb to the mid-2010s). The receptor library was made with PCR. Instrument on record: Illumina HiSeq 2500. TCR libraries were prepared with molecular barcoding, using unique molecular identifiers to normalize TCRbeta repertoire quantification. TCRdb reprocessing: public reads trimmed at Q25 with fastp, clones called with MiXCR, in-frame beta chains kept. Identical CDR3 proteins give one entry, which carries the most common genes and DNA. Across this sample there are some 500,000 distinct CDR3 sequences, with about a sixth seen only once. Together, the top ten hold more than 2.5% of the sample. The sample here was PBMCs from the stem cell graft donor, taken from the stem cell graft. These receptors were taken from a human donor who donated a stem cell graft to a child with acute lymphoblastic leukemia.

The V gene is TRBV30, the J gene TRBJ1-2, with D tentatively TRBD1 (6 bases). From germline, CDR1 is GTSNPN and CDR2 SVGIG (reference sequence). This CDR3 has 13 residues. V was trimmed by 0 bases and J by 7 bases, leaving 12 bases between them. CDR3 sequence: CAWSVLQGGGYTF. The CDR3 nucleotides are TGTGCCTGGAGTGTGCTACAGGGCGGTGGCTACACCTTC.

This clonotype appeared a few times. V usage is TRBV12-3 or TRBV12-4 and J usage is TRBJ1-4, with unresolved D. Trimming removed 0 bases from V and 5 bases from J, with 10 bases in between. CDR3 length: 15 amino acids. This CDR3 reads CASSLAGQPNEKLFF. CDR3 DNA: TGTGCCAGCAGTTTAGCAGGTCAGCCGAATGAAAAACTGTTTTTT.

The chain joins TRBV6-1 to TRBJ1-1; 9 bases line up with TRBD1. This CDR3 spans 15 amino acids. Germline V gene data show CDR1 as MNHNS and CDR2 as SASEGT. V lost 4 bases and J lost 5; bases outside the gene matches: 8. CDR3 in amino acids: CASSALGTGRTEAFF. DNA for the CDR3: TGTGCCAGCAGTGCCCTGGGGACAGGGCGAACTGAAGCTTTCTTT.

This clonotype was seen only a few times. V and J are TRBV12-3 or TRBV12-4 and TRBJ2-1; D is unclear. V gave up 4 bases and J gave up 12 bases, with 16 bases separating them. The CDR3 is 13 amino acids. The CDR3 is CASSSSGGSGQFF. DNA for the CDR3: TGTGCCAGCAGTTCCTCCGGCGGATCTGGGCAGTTCTTC.

There are many counts of this clonotype. The genes are TRBV27 and TRBJ2-3, with TRBD1 matching over 9 bases. The CDR3 sequence is 16 residues long. The germline gives CDR1 MNHEY, CDR2 SMNVEV (reference sequence). Trimming took 4 bases from V and 3 from J; bases not matched to a gene: 8. The CDR3 spells CASSWGQGPGTDTQYF. The DNA of the CDR3 is TGTGCCAGCAGTTGGGGACAGGGCCCGGGAACAGATACGCAGTATTTT.

The sample holds a few counts of this clonotype. This rearrangement joins TRBV15 to TRBJ2-7; TRBD1 or TRBD2 may be the D gene (5 bases each). Trimming took 9 bases from V and 5 from J, leaving 23 bases between them. This CDR3 is 15 amino acids long. The germline CDR1 and CDR2 sequences are LNHNV and YYDKDF (reference sequence). The CDR3 spells CATRDPLLAVNEQYF. The DNA of the CDR3 is TGTGCCACACGGGACCCATTGCTAGCAGTAAACGAGCAGTACTTC.

This clonotype was detected a few times. V and J are TRBV20-1 and TRBJ2-7; TRBD2 agrees at 10 bases. Germline lookup yields CDR1 DFQATT and CDR2 SNEGSKA (reference sequence). The length of the CDR3 is 13 residues. The CDR3 DNA follows: TGCAGCACAAGCGGGAGGGCCTGGTACGAGCAGTACTTC. It is translated as CSTSGRAWYEQYF.

The gene calls are TRBV11-2 and TRBJ1-2; 9 bases are shared with TRBD1. The CDR3 totals 15 residues. V lost 5 bases to trimming and J lost 7 bases; unmatched junction nucleotides: 11. Germline CDR1 reads SGHAT; CDR2 reads FQNNGV. The CDR3 nucleotides are TGTGCCAGCAGCCCTGTTTCCGGGACAGGGCTTGGCTACACCTTC. It encodes CASSPVSGTGLGYTF.

The chain uses TRBV6-5 and TRBJ1-3; D unclear. Germline V gives CDR1 MNHEY, CDR2 SVGAGI. The CDR3 runs 18 residues. The ends were cut back, 0 bases at V and 8 bases at J, with 23 bases in the middle. The CDR3 loop reads CASSYSFGGSGERYTIYF. DNA of the CDR3: TGTGCCAGCAGTTACTCGTTTGGCGGATCCGGGGAACGGTACACCATATATTTT.

This chain connects TRBV29-1 to TRBJ1-1; D is perhaps TRBD1 (6 bases). Trimming cost V 3 bases and J 0 bases, with 8 bases left between them. Germline CDR1 and CDR2: SQVTM and ANQGSEA. The CDR3 spans 13 residues. In DNA, the CDR3 is TGCAGCGTTGACTCAGGGGTGAACACTGAAGCTTTCTTT. Translating it yields CSVDSGVNTEAFF.

V and J are TRBV6-2 or TRBV6-3 and TRBJ1-2; D is unclear. V was clipped by 6 bases and J by 4 bases, with 27 bases between them. Per germline, CDR1 MNHEY and CDR2 SVGEGT. This CDR3 comprises 18 residues. CDR3 DNA: TGTGCCAGCAGAGGAATCCGGGATGAATACAATTACGGCTATGGCTACACCTTC. Its protein is CASRGIRDEYNYGYGYTF.

V is TRBV15 and J is TRBJ2-7; D ambiguous. CDR1 is LNHNV and CDR2 is YYDKDF in the germline V gene (reference sequence). CDR3 size: 14 residues. Trimming left V 0 bases short and J 0 bases short, with 6 bases between. The CDR3 here is CATSRDRDSYEQYF. CDR3 nucleotides: TGTGCCACCAGCAGAGATAGGGACTCCTACGAGCAGTACTTC.

V is TRBV7-9 and J is TRBJ2-1, with 9 bases matching TRBD2. Germline V gene data show CDR1 as SEHNR and CDR2 as FQNEAQ (reference sequence). The CDR3 extends over 16 amino acids. Germline trimming cut 1 base from V and 4 bases from J; bases unmatched to any gene: 5. The CDR3 protein is CASSLVASGEYNEQFF. CDR3 nucleotides: TGTGCCAGCAGCTTAGTGGCTAGCGGGGAGTACAATGAGCAGTTCTTC. The full variable domain, completed using reference TRBV7-9 and TRBJ2-1, is DTGVSQNPRHKITKRGQNVTFRCDPISEHNRLYWYRQTLGQGPEFLTYFQNEAQLEKSRLLSDRFSAERPKGSFSTLEIQRTEQGDSAMYLCASSLVASGEYNEQFFGPGTRLTVL.

This clonotype was observed a handful of times. The V call is TRBV12-3 or TRBV12-4, the J call TRBJ1-2; 8 bases are shared with TRBD1. The ends lost 5 bases at V and 12 bases at J; junction bases unmatched: 5. There are 11 residues in the CDR3. The CDR3 coding sequence is TGTGCCAGCAGTCAGGGGGCCGTGAACACCTTC. Translating it yields CASSQGAVNTF.

The genes are TRBV6-5 and TRBJ1-3; D uncertain. The germline V gene has CDR1 MNHEY and CDR2 SVGAGI. V was trimmed by 6 bases and J by 3 bases, leaving 3 bases between them. This CDR3 has 11 amino acids. CDR3 coding DNA: TGTGCCAGCAGCCGTGGAAACACCATATATTTT. Its protein product is CASSRGNTIYF.

V and J are TRBV7-3 and TRBJ2-3, with a tentative D call TRBD1 (6 bases). This CDR3 comprises 13 residues. CDR1 and CDR2 from the germline V gene are SGHTA and FQGTGA. Trimming stripped 5 bases from V and 3 bases from J, with 9 bases between. CDR3 DNA sequence: TGTGCCAGCAGCGCCACAGGGACAGATACGCAGTATTTT. Protein sequence: CASSATGTDTQYF.

There are a few counts of this clonotype. The chain carries TRBV7-3 and TRBJ1-5; no definite D call. CDR1 SGHTA and CDR2 FQGTGA come from the germline V gene. Trimming pared 1 base from V and 7 bases from J, leaving 8 bases between. This CDR3 contains 13 residues. The CDR3 sequence is CASSLSPEQPQHF. DNA for the CDR3: TGTGCCAGCAGCTTAAGTCCCGAGCAGCCCCAGCATTTT.

In its sample, this clonotype was seen a few times. This chain uses TRBV27 with TRBJ1-2; TRBD1 aligns across 9 bases. J gave up 4 bases and V 2 bases, and 2 bases lay outside the gene matches. CDR1 MNHEY and CDR2 SMNVEV come from the germline V gene (reference sequence). The CDR3 is 14 residues long. In DNA, the CDR3 is TGTGCCAGCAGTTTAAAGGGACAGGGCTATGGCTACACCTTC. This codes for CASSLKGQGYGYTF.

The table lists this clonotype with a few counts. V and J are TRBV29-1 and TRBJ2-7; TRBD1 matches 7 bases. The ends lost 5 bases at V and 6 bases at J; junction bases unmatched: 7. Germline V lookup: CDR1 SQVTM, CDR2 ANQGSEA. This CDR3 region has 12 residues. This CDR3 is CSVSQGYAEQYF. The CDR3 DNA reads TGCAGCGTTTCACAGGGGTATGCCGAGCAGTACTTC.

The chain recombines TRBV6-2 or TRBV6-3 with TRBJ2-3; possible D gene TRBD2, 6 bases. There are 17 residues in the CDR3. The germline V and J ends were trimmed by 0 bases and 5 bases, with 18 bases remaining between them. The germline gives CDR1 MNHEY, CDR2 SVGEGT. The CDR3 DNA reads TGTGCCAGCAGTTACTCGGCAGCGGGCGAGTGGATAGATACGCAGTATTTT. It translates to CASSYSAAGEWIDTQYF.

As DNA, the CDR3 is TGTGCCAGCTCACCTAGAATTGCGGGAGGGCAAGAGACCCAGTACTTC. Encoded protein: CASSPRIAGGQETQYF. This chain connects TRBV18 to TRBJ2-5; 9 nucleotides align to TRBD2. The CDR3 contains 16 residues. Per the germline V gene, CDR1 is KGHSH and CDR2 is LQKENI. Trimming removed 3 bases from V and 2 bases from J; junction bases left unmatched: 7.

V is TRBV12-3 or TRBV12-4 and J is TRBJ2-3; D might be TRBD2 (6 bases). The CDR3 has 16 residues. The ends were cut back, 7 bases at V and 2 bases at J, with 19 bases in the middle. The CDR3 sequence: CASTLGRGLPTDTQYF. The CDR3 DNA is TGTGCCAGCACCCTAGGTCGGGGACTGCCCACAGATACGCAGTATTTT.

The chain combines TRBV7-8 with TRBJ2-4; D gene uncertain. The length of the CDR3 is 14 residues. CDR1 and CDR2 from the germline V gene are SGHVS and FQNEAQ. Deletions cut 1 base from V and 6 bases from J, with 10 bases between. CDR3 amino acids: CASSLGQRLNIQYF. CDR3 DNA sequence: TGTGCCAGCAGCTTAGGCCAGAGGCTAAACATTCAGTACTTC.

In its sample, this clonotype was seen a few times. The V and J genes are TRBV20-1 and TRBJ2-5; no clear D. Germline V CDR1 and CDR2: DFQATT, SNEGSKA (reference sequence). The CDR3 is made up of 12 amino acids. V was trimmed by 2 bases and J by 5 bases, leaving 9 bases between them. CDR3 DNA: TGCAGTGCTAGACAACCTGGGGAGACCCAGTACTTC. Translation: CSARQPGETQYF.

The chain links TRBV20-1 to TRBJ1-5; D is undetermined. CDR3 length: 14 amino acids. Trimming removed 0 bases from V and 0 bases from J, with 6 bases in between. CDR1 and CDR2 (germline): DFQATT, SNEGSKA (reference sequence). The chain's CDR3 is CSARDGLSNQPQHF. As DNA, the CDR3 is TGCAGTGCTAGAGATGGTCTTAGCAATCAGCCCCAGCATTTT.

The table lists this clonotype with a few counts. The V gene is TRBV5-1, the J gene TRBJ2-3; 7 bases fit TRBD1. V lost 4 bases to trimming and J lost 2 bases; unmatched junction nucleotides: 10. The CDR3 is made up of 16 amino acids. Germline assignment: CDR1 SGHRS and CDR2 YFSETQ. The CDR3 DNA reads TGCGCCAGCAGCAAACAGGGGCAAAGGGTCACAGATACGCAGTATTTT. Its protein is CASSKQGQRVTDTQYF.

This clonotype was seen only a few times. J is TRBJ1-5 and V is TRBV5-5; TRBD1 agrees at 11 bases. CDR3 length: 15 amino acids. Germline loops: CDR1 SGHKS, CDR2 YYEKEE (reference sequence). The V segment lost 4 bases and the J segment 3 bases; nucleotides outside the gene matches: 3. CDR3: CASSRDRGTNQPQHF. CDR3 bases: TGTGCCAGCAGCCGGGACAGGGGGACCAATCAGCCCCAGCATTTT.

As regards this clonotype: The germline gene is not matched at one end of the junction; a read error may be the cause. The V gene is TRBV7-9, the J gene TRBJ1-2, with a tentative D call TRBD1 (5 bases). This CDR3 spans 14 amino acids. Germline loops: CDR1 SEHNR, CDR2 FQNEAQ (reference sequence). CDR3 in amino acids: CASSLAWDHYGDTF. The CDR3 nucleotides read TGTGCCAGCAGCTTAGCATGGGACCACTATGGCGACACCTTC.

In this sample, this clonotype turned up a few times. The V gene is TRBV12-5, the J gene TRBJ2-3; tentatively, D is TRBD2 (7 bases). The germline V gene encodes CDR1 LGHNT and CDR2 FRNRAP. The V and J ends lost 4 bases and 0 bases respectively, with 11 bases between them. The CDR3 has 15 residues. CDR3 nucleotides: TGTGCTAGTGGTTCAAGGGGGGGTAGCACAGATACGCAGTATTTT. As protein: CASGSRGGSTDTQYF.

This clonotype was seen a few times. The chain combines TRBV20-1 with TRBJ2-2, with D tentatively TRBD1 (6 bases). Trimming stripped 5 bases from V and 2 bases from J, with 15 bases between. CDR1 is DFQATT, CDR2 SNEGSKA, per germline (reference sequence). The CDR3 is 15 residues long. This CDR3 is CSAFPGTLNTGELFF. CDR3 nucleotides: TGCAGTGCTTTCCCCGGGACATTAAACACCGGGGAGCTGTTTTTT.